This TCR beta chain comes out of a study of blood T cell repertoires in COVID-19 (dated by TCRdb to the early 2020s). About the investigation overall: Samples covering the acute and convalescent phases of COVID-19 were provided by collaborators in the United States, Italy and Spain. The prospective study material was composed of cDNA or gDNA derived from T cells, B-cell-depleted T cells, or PBMCs. Subjects who had been exposed to COVID-19, were actively infected with it, or had recovered from it provided the deeply sampled blood TCRbeta repertoires that made up the dataset. A freely available public database, intended as a resource for researchers studying the immune response to SARS-CoV-2, is where the repertoires were released. Samples came from the ongoing ImmuneRACE study (first 160 participants) plus 1,254 subjects from 6 global collaborators. Nearly every sample came with metadata listing a de-identified subject ID, COVID-19 status, age in years and sex. HLA class I and class II types, where available, came from metadata supplied by the sample provider rather than from assay-based typing.

TCRbeta CDR3 regions were amplified from genomic DNA using the immunoSEQ Assay, a bias-controlled multiplex PCR. The authors processed their data as follows. The number of nucleated cells in each sample was estimated from the amplification of reference gene primers within the assay. To quantify the absolute abundance of each unique TCRbeta CDR3 rearrangement, sequence reads were collapsed and filtered. For each sample, productive Simpson clonality was calculated by taking the square root of Simpson's diversity index across productive rearrangements. TCRdb provides this immuneACCESS table in a form limited to in-frame rearrangements. Some clones are lacking; in checked studies, under half of them reflect an unresolved V gene, and why the rest are absent is not known. V and J calls and clone size are those listed in that table; D and trimming were worked out from the DNA. This sample lists 150,000 to 200,000 clones; around 90% were detected once. Roughly 5% of the sample belongs to the ten largest clones.

Trimming costs V 5 bases and J 2 bases, and their ends lie 15 bases apart. The CDR3 holds 16 amino acids from the cysteine to the phenylalanine. Just the 48-base CDR3 DNA is kept, in frame starting at base 1. CDR1 and CDR2, looked up from the germline V gene, are KGHDR and SFDVKD. One collaborating source in Seattle enrolled patients while the patients were actively infected and followed the patients over time throughout the course of disease. Whole blood was collected in K2EDTA tubes by collaborating institutions according to the institutions' own protocols. For TCRbeta analysis, collaborators shipped samples as frozen whole blood, isolated PBMCs, or DNA extracted from either of those sample types. Of note for this clone: Which antigen it targets is not known. Base-call qualities are not available, and no considerably larger clone is one nucleotide away.

Points the paper makes about the study in general: Clinical and demographic metadata were provided uncurated, with the amount varying by source and participant.

Specimen: peripheral blood. The sequence joins TRBV24-1 to TRBJ2-4, and possibly TRBD1, on 6 matching bases. This receptor was identified in a young man with COVID-19, enrolled during active disease. CDR3 sequence: CATSAGRGTTKNIQYF. The bases are TGTGCCACCAGTGCAGGGCGAGGGACAACCAAAAACATTCAGTACTTC.